This TCR beta chain was identified in a study of cytomegalovirus exposure and HLA in healthy donors. With 0 bases removed from V and 6 bases from J, the gap between germline ends came to 15 bases. Germline V gene data show CDR1 as SGHRS and CDR2 as YFSETQ. The CDR3 covers 15 residues. This clone has only a few counts. The PCR was carried out with 60 Vbeta primers and 13 Jbeta primers. Profiling relied on immunoSEQ multiplex PCR, and the TCRdb table lists in-frame clones only, not all of them. The sample includes around 90,000 clones, 70% to 80% of them seen just once. This chain connects TRBV5-1 to TRBJ1-2; D is perhaps TRBD1 (5 bases). The receptor's source is a male donor in good health and CMV-seropositive. The specimen sequenced was PBMCs. Here the CDR3 reads CASSLVGAGPHGYTF. As DNA, the CDR3 is TGCGCCAGCAGCTTGGTGGGCGCAGGGCCCCATGGCTACACCTTC.